Sequencing of this TCR beta chain was carried out in a study of cytomegalovirus exposure and HLA in healthy donors. Findings and caveats of the study: The study flagged fewer than 200 TCR beta chains as cytomegalovirus-associated.

As regards this clone: What it binds is unknown.

Measured with immunoSEQ multiplex PCR; TCRdb has only the in-frame clones, and not every one. The table includes 70,000 or so clones, about 94% detected once. V lost 5 bases and J lost 4; bases outside the gene matches: 2. From germline, CDR1 is MNHEY and CDR2 SVGAGI. The CDR3 is 13 residues long. J is TRBJ2-7 and V is TRBV6-5; 10 bases fit TRBD2. The source material was PBMCs. This clonotype was obtained from a woman younger than 30 in good health and CMV-seronegative. CDR3 bases: TGTGCCAGCAGTAATAGCGGGAGGTACGAGCAGTACTTC. It encodes CASSNSGRYEQYF.